Shown below are 26 T cell receptor beta chains from a single sample sequenced in a study of T-cell reconstitution after alpha-beta-depleted transplantation in children. Unique molecular identifiers were built into the TCRbeta library. Each CDR3 protein gets one entry after TCRdb re-called the PCR reads with MiXCR. Here the sample spans 350,000 to 450,000 distinct CDR3 sequences, just over 20% being singletons. The specimen was PBMCs from the stem cell graft donor, collected from the stem cell graft. The source of these receptors is a human donor who donated a stem cell graft to a child with acute myeloid leukemia.

This clonotype was counted many times. The V and J genes are TRBV20-1 and TRBJ2-1; 8 bases line up with TRBD1. Trimming cost V 0 bases and J 7 bases; bases outside gene matches: 5. Germline assignment: CDR1 DFQATT and CDR2 SNEGSKA (reference sequence). The CDR3 covers 14 residues. CDR3: CSARDDRTGNEQFF. The CDR3 coding sequence is TGCAGTGCTAGAGATGATAGGACAGGGAATGAGCAGTTCTTC.

A few counts support this clonotype. CDR3: CSVGPRQSSYEQYF. The DNA of the CDR3 is TGCAGCGTTGGCCCCCGGCAGAGCTCCTACGAGCAGTACTTC. The chain employs TRBV29-1 and TRBJ2-7; D unresolved. CDR3 length: 14 amino acids. Germline CDR1 reads SQVTM; CDR2 reads ANQGSEA. The V and J ends lost 4 bases and 0 bases respectively, with 13 bases between them.

The chain uses TRBV12-3 or TRBV12-4 and TRBJ2-7; TRBD2 agrees at 7 bases. The CDR3 length is 14 residues. The V gene end was trimmed by 5 bases and the J gene end by 0 bases; junction bases not matched to a gene: 4. The CDR3 DNA follows: TGTGCCAGCAGTATTCAGCGGGGCTCCTACGAGCAGTACTTC. This encodes CASSIQRGSYEQYF.

This clonotype has ten or more counts. The chain is built from TRBV27 and TRBJ2-1; weak D call: TRBD1 (6 bases). V gave up 6 bases and J gave up 3 bases, with 9 bases separating them. Germline lookup yields CDR1 MNHEY and CDR2 SMNVEV (reference sequence). This CDR3 is 13 amino acids long. As DNA, the CDR3 is TGTGCCAGCAGACAGGGTCACTACAATGAGCAGTTCTTC. As protein: CASRQGHYNEQFF.

This clonotype was counted between two and nine times. This chain uses TRBV6-1 with TRBJ1-1; the match to TRBD1 covers 7 bases. The germline V gene encodes CDR1 MNHNS and CDR2 SASEGT. The junction had 11 bases not matched to a gene; V was cut back by 6 bases and J by 10 bases. The CDR3 contains 13 residues. This CDR3 is CASSQEQGQSAFF. The CDR3, as DNA: TGTGCCAGCAGCCAGGAACAGGGGCAGTCAGCTTTCTTT.

This clonotype was recorded a few times. The chain uses TRBV10-2 and TRBJ2-1; 11 bases are shared with TRBD2. The V gene end was trimmed by 0 bases and the J gene end by 1 base; junction bases not matched to a gene: 5. The CDR3 consists of 18 residues. Germline V CDR1 and CDR2: WSHSY, SAAADI. The CDR3 DNA reads TGCGCCAGCAGTGAGTCCTATTCTAGCGGGAGGTCCTACAATGAGCAGTTCTTC. This gives the protein CASSESYSSGRSYNEQFF.

This clonotype was detected ten times or more. This rearrangement joins TRBV20-1 to TRBJ2-1; 9 bases align to TRBD2. From germline, CDR1 is DFQATT and CDR2 SNEGSKA (reference sequence). J lost 8 bases, V lost 7 bases, and 9 bases had no gene match. The CDR3 is made up of 13 amino acids. DNA of the CDR3: TGCAGTGTTCTGCGGGAGGGCCATTATGAGCAGTTCTTC. Amino acid sequence: CSVLREGHYEQFF.

Only a few counts were recorded for this clonotype. V is TRBV2 and J is TRBJ2-7; tentative D call: TRBD2 (5 bases). The germline V gene encodes CDR1 SNHLY and CDR2 FYNNEI. The CDR3 extends over 13 amino acids. V lost 8 bases and J 4 bases, leaving 15 bases between the germline ends. The CDR3 spells CASQRGPEYEQYF. In DNA, the CDR3 is TGTGCCAGCCAGAGAGGGCCTGAATACGAGCAGTACTTC.

This clonotype was counted between two and nine times. The V gene is TRBV12-3 or TRBV12-4, the J gene TRBJ2-3; D perhaps matches TRBD2 (5 bases). This CDR3 region has 13 residues. V lost 1 base, J lost 10 bases, and 12 bases lay in between. CDR3 in amino acids: CASSLGRWRAQYF. Written as DNA, the CDR3 is TGTGCCAGCAGTTTAGGGCGGTGGCGGGCGCAGTATTTT.

This clonotype came up many times. This sequence joins TRBV20-1 and TRBJ2-3; TRBD2 might be the D (6 bases). This CDR3 spans 14 amino acids. CDR1 DFQATT and CDR2 SNEGSKA come from the germline V gene (reference sequence). V was trimmed by 1 base and J by 2 bases, leaving 10 bases between them. The CDR3 here is CSARVGGNTDTQYF. CDR3 sequence (DNA): TGCAGTGCTAGAGTGGGCGGGAACACAGATACGCAGTATTTT.

J is TRBJ1-5 and V is TRBV28, with 8 bases lining up with TRBD1. The CDR3 extends over 14 amino acids. In germline, CDR1 is MDHEN, CDR2 SYDVKM. V shed 2 bases and J 7 bases; nucleotides not matched to a gene: 4. CDR3 coding DNA: TGTGCCAGCAGTTTACGGACAGGGCACCAGCCCCAGCATTTT. It codes for CASSLRTGHQPQHF.

The rearrangement links TRBV27 to TRBJ2-7; 11 bases fit TRBD2. V dropped 6 bases and J dropped 5; count of bases not matched to a gene: 15. Germline V gene data show CDR1 as MNHEY and CDR2 as SMNVEV (reference sequence). The CDR3 consists of 17 residues. In DNA, the CDR3 is TGTGCCAGCAGCGAACTAGCGGGAGAGAAAAATGGTCACGAGCAGTACTTC. Protein product: CASSELAGEKNGHEQYF.

J is TRBJ2-2 and V is TRBV27; D gene ambiguous. Trimming took 4 bases from V and 7 from J, leaving 10 bases between them. The germline CDR1 and CDR2 sequences are MNHEY and SMNVEV (reference sequence). The CDR3 is 13 amino acids. The CDR3 reads CASSSTSGGELFF. The CDR3 DNA reads TGTGCCAGCAGTTCCACTTCCGGCGGGGAGCTGTTTTTT.

This clonotype was seen a handful of times. V usage is TRBV3-1 and J usage is TRBJ2-1; weak D call: TRBD2 (6 bases). The CDR3 contains 13 residues. Germline CDR1 LGHDT, CDR2 YNNKEL (reference sequence). Between the trimmed V and J ends, which lost 1 base and 8 bases, there was a span of 9 bases. CDR3 sequence (DNA): TGTGCCAGCAGCCAAGTTGCGGGGTATGAGCAGTTCTTC. It yields the protein CASSQVAGYEQFF.

This clonotype was counted between two and nine times. The chain combines TRBV6-5 with TRBJ1-2; D possibly corresponds to TRBD1 (5 bases). The CDR3 totals 14 residues. The germline V gene has CDR1 MNHEY and CDR2 SVGAGI. Trimming removed 2 bases at V and 4 bases at J, with 11 bases between. This chain's CDR3 is CASSYKAGSYGYTF. For the CDR3, the DNA is TGTGCCAGCAGTTACAAAGCAGGGTCCTATGGCTACACCTTC.

The table lists this clonotype with a few counts. This chain joins TRBV7-6 and TRBJ1-1, with 7 bases identical to TRBD1. V dropped 1 base and J dropped 5; count of bases not matched to a gene: 1. The CDR3 has 13 amino acids. CDR1 SGHVS and CDR2 FNYEAQ come from the germline V gene. CDR3 in amino acids: CASSLVQGTEAFF. CDR3 sequence (DNA): TGTGCCAGCAGCTTAGTACAGGGGACTGAAGCTTTCTTT.

In this sample, this clonotype turned up a few times. The chain uses TRBV2 and TRBJ1-3; 8 bases are a match to TRBD1. This CDR3 has 16 residues. Germline loops: CDR1 SNHLY, CDR2 FYNNEI. V gave up 5 bases and J gave up 0 bases; unmatched junction bases: 6. DNA for the CDR3: TGTGCCAGCAGTAGACAGGGGCGAGACTCTGGAAACACCATATATTTT. The encoded protein is CASSRQGRDSGNTIYF.

This clonotype occurred many times. This sequence joins TRBV10-3 and TRBJ2-7, with 8 bases identical to TRBD2. Germline V lookup: CDR1 ENHRY, CDR2 SYGVKD. The J segment lost 6 bases and the V segment lost 0 bases, leaving 1 base of the junction unmatched. This CDR3 is 13 amino acids long. The CDR3 nucleotides are TGTGCCATCAGTGAGTCAGGACTAGCCGAGCAGTACTTC. It encodes CAISESGLAEQYF.

DNA of the CDR3: TGTGCCAGCAGCCATAAGGGACTAGCGGCCGGGGAGCTGTTTTTT. It translates to CASSHKGLAAGELFF. The chain combines TRBV4-2 with TRBJ2-2; 11 bases line up with TRBD2. The CDR3 extends over 15 amino acids. Trimming at V came to 3 bases and at J to 6 bases, leaving 3 bases not matched to a gene. The germline V gene encodes CDR1 LGHNA and CDR2 YNFKEQ.

The chain carries TRBV4-2 and TRBJ1-2, with D possibly TRBD1 on 6 matching bases. From germline, CDR1 is LGHNA and CDR2 YNFKEQ. This CDR3 contains 14 residues. The V end was cut by 0 bases, the J end by 12 bases, with 17 bases between. The CDR3 DNA reads as TGTGCCAGCAGCCAAGAGGTTGGTCGGACAGCCAACACCTTC. Protein sequence: CASSQEVGRTANTF.

This clonotype was picked up a small number of times. The chain links TRBV20-1 to TRBJ2-6, with D tentatively TRBD1 (5 bases). The germline CDR1 and CDR2 sequences are DFQATT and SNEGSKA (reference sequence). V lost 3 bases and J 1 base, leaving 7 bases between the germline ends. The length of the CDR3 is 14 residues. For the CDR3, the DNA is TGCAGTGCTAGTCAGGGATCTGGGGCCAACGTCCTGACTTTC. Translated, it gives CSASQGSGANVLTF.

With respect to this clonotype: A much larger clone is a single base away; this may be a read error. The V and J genes are TRBV20-1 and TRBJ2-3, with 12 positions matching TRBD2. CDR1 and CDR2 (germline): DFQATT, SNEGSKA (reference sequence). The CDR3 is 17 residues long. DNA of the CDR3: TGCTGTGCCGAGAGACCACTAGCGGGAGGAGGAACAGATACGCAGTATTTT. This codes for CCAERPLAGGGTDTQYF.

There are a few counts of this clonotype. The V call is TRBV20-1, the J call TRBJ2-7, with a weak D call TRBD1 (5 bases). CDR1 is DFQATT, CDR2 SNEGSKA, per germline (reference sequence). The CDR3 runs to 14 residues. Trimming pared 4 bases from V and 5 bases from J, leaving 18 bases between. The CDR3 loop is CSATGHESSHEQYF. CDR3 bases: TGCAGTGCTACCGGACACGAAAGTTCCCACGAGCAGTACTTC.

This clonotype was counted only a few times. The chain uses TRBV7-2 and TRBJ2-7; D not resolved. The germline V gene encodes CDR1 SGHTA and CDR2 FQGNSA. CDR3 length equals 12 residues. Deletions cut 5 bases from V and 4 bases from J, with 9 bases between. The CDR3 sequence is CASSPNTYEQYF. For the CDR3, the DNA is TGTGCCAGCAGCCCCAACACTTACGAGCAGTACTTC.

At least ten counts were recorded for this clonotype. The gene calls are TRBV4-3 and TRBJ1-6; 7 bases are shared with TRBD1. This CDR3 has 15 amino acids. Losses at the gene ends were 1 base for V and 5 bases for J; bases not matched to a gene: 2. Per germline, CDR1 LGHNA and CDR2 YSLEER. CDR3 in amino acids: CASSQVTGDNSPLHF. CDR3 DNA: TGCGCCAGCAGCCAAGTTACAGGGGATAATTCACCCCTCCACTTT.

There are a few counts of this clonotype. The rearrangement links TRBV20-1 to TRBJ2-7; D is unresolved. The CDR3 sequence is 13 residues long. The ends were cut back, 0 bases at V and 4 bases at J, with 10 bases in the middle. Germline CDR1 DFQATT, CDR2 SNEGSKA (reference sequence). The CDR3 reads CSARERAAYEQYF. CDR3 bases: TGCAGTGCTAGAGAAAGGGCGGCTTACGAGCAGTACTTC.